This TCR beta chain was recovered during a study of cytomegalovirus exposure and HLA in healthy donors. Worth noting for this clone: As yet, its antigen is unknown.

The study, taken as a whole, reports: It was assumed in the presence/absence analyses that sequencing depth was roughly uniform across donors.

Primers included in the PCR were 60 Vbeta and 13 Jbeta primers. The repertoire was sequenced with immunoSEQ multiplex PCR; TCRdb's copy has only in-frame clones and lacks some. Of about 200,000 clones in the sample, just over 75% were seen once. The V gene end was trimmed by 4 bases and the J gene end by 8 bases; junction bases not matched to a gene: 8. This CDR3 is built from 14 residues. Germline CDR1 is SGHTA and CDR2 is FQGTGA. Sequencing input: PBMCs. The V gene is TRBV7-3, the J gene TRBJ1-2, with 9 bases fitting TRBD1. This clonotype originated in a young man in good health and CMV-seronegative. In DNA, the CDR3 is TGTGCCAGCAGCTCTCAGGGACAGGGCATCGGCTACACCTTC. Amino acid sequence: CASSSQGQGIGYTF.